This TCR beta chain was obtained from a study of Tregs in tolerant kidney transplant recipients. Study overall: CFSE-labeled recipient PBMCs were cultured six to seven days with irradiated graft donor PBMCs, then FACS-sorted.

TCRdb keeps only in-frame clones here, not all; method: immunoSEQ multiplex PCR. Here the sample spans about 4,200 clones, 55% to 60% being singletons. Trimming took off 5 bases at V and 4 bases at J, with 8 bases between the two ends. Germline CDR1 and CDR2: SQVTM and ANQGSEA. CDR3 size: 12 residues. This clone occurred a few times. Its antigen remains unknown. Study-wide results and limits: Expanding Tregs on activated donor B cells appeared to best identify donor-specific TCRbeta clones. This study did not directly address biological reproducibility. Findings come from small patient numbers and require larger validation.

This TCR came from a human donor in good health. The sequencing input was CD8+ T cells from blood cultured with allogeneic cells. V is TRBV29-1 and J is TRBJ2-2; the D is unclear. The CDR3: CSVRDATGELFF. DNA of the CDR3: TGCAGCGTTCGAGATGCCACCGGGGAGCTGTTTTTT.